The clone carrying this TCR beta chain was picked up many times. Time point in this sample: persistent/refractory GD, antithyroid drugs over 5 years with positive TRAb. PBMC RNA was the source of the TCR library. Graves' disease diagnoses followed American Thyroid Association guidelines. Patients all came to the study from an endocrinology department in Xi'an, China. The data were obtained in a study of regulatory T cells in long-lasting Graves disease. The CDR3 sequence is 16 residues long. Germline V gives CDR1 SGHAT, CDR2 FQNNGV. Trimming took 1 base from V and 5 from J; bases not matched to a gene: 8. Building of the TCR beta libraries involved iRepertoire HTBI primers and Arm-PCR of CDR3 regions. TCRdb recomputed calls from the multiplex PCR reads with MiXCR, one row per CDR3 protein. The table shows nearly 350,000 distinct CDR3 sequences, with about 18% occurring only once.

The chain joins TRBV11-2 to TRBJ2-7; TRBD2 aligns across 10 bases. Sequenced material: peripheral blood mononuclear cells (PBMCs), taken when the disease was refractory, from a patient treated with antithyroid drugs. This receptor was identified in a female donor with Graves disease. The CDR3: CASSLVQGGLANEQYF. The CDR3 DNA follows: TGTGCCAGCAGCTTAGTACAGGGGGGACTAGCGAACGAGCAGTACTTC.